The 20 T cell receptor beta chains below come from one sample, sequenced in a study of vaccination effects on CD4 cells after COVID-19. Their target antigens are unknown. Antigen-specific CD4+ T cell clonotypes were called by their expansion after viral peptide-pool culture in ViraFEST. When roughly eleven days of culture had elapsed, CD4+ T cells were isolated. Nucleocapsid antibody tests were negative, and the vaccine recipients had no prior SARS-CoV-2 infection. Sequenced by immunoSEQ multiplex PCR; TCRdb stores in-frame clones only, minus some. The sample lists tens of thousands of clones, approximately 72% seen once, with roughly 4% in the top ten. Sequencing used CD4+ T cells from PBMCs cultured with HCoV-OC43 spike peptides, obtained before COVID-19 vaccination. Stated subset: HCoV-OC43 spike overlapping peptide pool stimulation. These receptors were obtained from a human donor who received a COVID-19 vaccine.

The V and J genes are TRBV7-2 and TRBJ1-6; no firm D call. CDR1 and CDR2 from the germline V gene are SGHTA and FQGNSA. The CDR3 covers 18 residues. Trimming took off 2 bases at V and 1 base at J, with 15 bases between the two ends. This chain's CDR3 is CASSLLGRALSYNSPLHF. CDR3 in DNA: TGTGCCAGCAGCTTATTAGGGAGGGCTCTTTCCTATAATTCACCCCTCCACTTT.

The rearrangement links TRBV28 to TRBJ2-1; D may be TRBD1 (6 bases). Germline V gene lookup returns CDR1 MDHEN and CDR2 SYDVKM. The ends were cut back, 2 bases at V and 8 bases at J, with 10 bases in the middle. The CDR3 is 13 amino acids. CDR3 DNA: TGTGCCAGCAGTTTAGGGGGCTGGGATGAGCAGTTCTTC. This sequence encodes CASSLGGWDEQFF.

DNA for the CDR3: TGTGCCAGCAGTGAAGCCGGGACAGGGACGACTACGCAGTATTTT. This codes for CASSEAGTGTTTQYF. This rearrangement joins TRBV2 to TRBJ2-3; 9 bases are a match to TRBD1. V shed 0 bases, J shed 8 bases, and the junction held 6 bases outside the gene matches. The CDR3 is made up of 15 amino acids. Germline V CDR1 and CDR2: SNHLY, FYNNEI.

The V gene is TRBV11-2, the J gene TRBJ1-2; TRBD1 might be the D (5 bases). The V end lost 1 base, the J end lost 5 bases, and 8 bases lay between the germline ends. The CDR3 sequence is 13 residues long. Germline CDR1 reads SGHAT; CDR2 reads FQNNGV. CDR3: CASSLGTSYGYTF. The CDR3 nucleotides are TGTGCCAGCAGCTTAGGGACAAGTTATGGCTACACCTTC. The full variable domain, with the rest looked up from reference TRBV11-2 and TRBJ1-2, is EAGVAQSPRYKIIEKRQSVAFWCNPISGHATLYWYQQILGQGPKLLIQFQNNGVVDDSQLPKDRFSAERLKGVDSTLKIQPAKLEDSAVYLCASSLGTSYGYTFGSGTRLTVV.

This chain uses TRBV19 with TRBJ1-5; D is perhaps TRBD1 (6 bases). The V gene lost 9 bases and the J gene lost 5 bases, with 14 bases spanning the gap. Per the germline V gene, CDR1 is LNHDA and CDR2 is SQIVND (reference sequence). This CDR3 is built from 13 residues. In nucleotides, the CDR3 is TGTGCCAGCAAGACAGGCCTGCATCAGCCCCAGCATTTT. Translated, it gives CASKTGLHQPQHF.

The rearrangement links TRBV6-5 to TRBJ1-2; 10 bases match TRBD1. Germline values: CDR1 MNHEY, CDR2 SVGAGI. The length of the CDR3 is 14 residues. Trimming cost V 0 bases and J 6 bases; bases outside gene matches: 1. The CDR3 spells CASSYSGQGNGYTF. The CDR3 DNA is TGTGCCAGCAGTTACTCGGGACAGGGGAATGGCTACACCTTC.

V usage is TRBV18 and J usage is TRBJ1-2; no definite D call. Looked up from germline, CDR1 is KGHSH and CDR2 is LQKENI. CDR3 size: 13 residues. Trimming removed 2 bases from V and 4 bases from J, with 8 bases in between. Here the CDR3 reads CASSPGMVYGYTF. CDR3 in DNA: TGTGCCAGCTCACCAGGGATGGTCTATGGCTACACCTTC.

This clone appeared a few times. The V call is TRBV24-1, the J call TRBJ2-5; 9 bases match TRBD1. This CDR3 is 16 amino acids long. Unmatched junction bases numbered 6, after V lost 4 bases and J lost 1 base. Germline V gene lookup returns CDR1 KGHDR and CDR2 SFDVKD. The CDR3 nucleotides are TGTGCCACCAGTGACTTACCGGGACAGGGCCAAGAGACCCAGTACTTC. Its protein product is CATSDLPGQGQETQYF.

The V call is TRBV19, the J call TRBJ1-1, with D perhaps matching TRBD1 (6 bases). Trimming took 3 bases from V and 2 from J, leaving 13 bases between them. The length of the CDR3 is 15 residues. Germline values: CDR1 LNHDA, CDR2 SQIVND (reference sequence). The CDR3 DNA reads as TGTGCCAGTAGTATCAGGGGAGCGGGTAACACTGAAGCTTTCTTT. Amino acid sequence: CASSIRGAGNTEAFF.

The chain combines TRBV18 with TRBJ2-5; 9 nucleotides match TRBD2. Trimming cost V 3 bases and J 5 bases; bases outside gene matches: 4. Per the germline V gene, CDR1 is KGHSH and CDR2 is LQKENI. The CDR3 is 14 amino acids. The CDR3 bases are TGTGCCAGCTCACCCCGTGCGGGGGGGGAGACCCAGTACTTC. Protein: CASSPRAGGETQYF.

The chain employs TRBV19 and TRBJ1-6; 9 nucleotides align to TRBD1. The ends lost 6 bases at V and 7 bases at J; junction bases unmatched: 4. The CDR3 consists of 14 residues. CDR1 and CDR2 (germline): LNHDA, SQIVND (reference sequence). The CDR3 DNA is TGTGCCAGTAGGCAGGACAGGGGAAATTCACCCCTCCACTTT. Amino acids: CASRQDRGNSPLHF.

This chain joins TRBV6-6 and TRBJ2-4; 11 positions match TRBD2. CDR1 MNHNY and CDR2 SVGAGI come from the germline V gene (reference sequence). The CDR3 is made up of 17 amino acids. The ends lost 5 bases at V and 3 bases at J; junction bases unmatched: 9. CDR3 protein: CASSQLAGGPGKNIQYF. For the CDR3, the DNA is TGTGCCAGCAGTCAATTAGCGGGGGGGCCTGGCAAAAACATTCAGTACTTC.

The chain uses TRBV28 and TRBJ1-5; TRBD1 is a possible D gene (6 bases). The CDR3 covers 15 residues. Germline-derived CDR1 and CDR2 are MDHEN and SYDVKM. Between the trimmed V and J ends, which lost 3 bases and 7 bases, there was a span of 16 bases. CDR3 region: CASSFGSRGEQPQHF. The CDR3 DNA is TGTGCCAGCAGTTTCGGAAGCAGGGGAGAACAGCCCCAGCATTTT.

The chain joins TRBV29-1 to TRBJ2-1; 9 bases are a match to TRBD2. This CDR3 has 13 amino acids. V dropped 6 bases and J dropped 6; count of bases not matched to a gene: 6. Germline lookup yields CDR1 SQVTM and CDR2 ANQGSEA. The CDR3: CSVRLAGSNEQFF. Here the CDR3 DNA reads TGCAGCGTGCGTCTAGCGGGGAGCAATGAGCAGTTCTTC.

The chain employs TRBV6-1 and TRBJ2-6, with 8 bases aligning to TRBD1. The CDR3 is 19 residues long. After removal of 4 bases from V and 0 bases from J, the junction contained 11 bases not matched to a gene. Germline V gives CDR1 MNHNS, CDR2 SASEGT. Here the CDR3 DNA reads TGTGCCAGCAGTGGTCAAATCAGGGGGCGCAGCTCTGGGGCCAACGTCCTGACTTTC. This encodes CASSGQIRGRSSGANVLTF.

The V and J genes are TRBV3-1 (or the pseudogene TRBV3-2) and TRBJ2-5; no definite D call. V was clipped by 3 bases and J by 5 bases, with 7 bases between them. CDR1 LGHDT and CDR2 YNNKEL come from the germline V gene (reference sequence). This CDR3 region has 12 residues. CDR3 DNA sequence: TGTGCCAGCAGCCATCGTGTGGAGACCCAGTACTTC. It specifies CASSHRVETQYF.

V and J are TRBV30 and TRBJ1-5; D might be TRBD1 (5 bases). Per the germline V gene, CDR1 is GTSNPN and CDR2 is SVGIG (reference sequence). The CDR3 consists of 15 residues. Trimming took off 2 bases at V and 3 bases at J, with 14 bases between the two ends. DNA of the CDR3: TGTGCCTGGAGTCCGGGACGGAGCAACAATCAGCCCCAGCATTTT. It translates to CAWSPGRSNNQPQHF.

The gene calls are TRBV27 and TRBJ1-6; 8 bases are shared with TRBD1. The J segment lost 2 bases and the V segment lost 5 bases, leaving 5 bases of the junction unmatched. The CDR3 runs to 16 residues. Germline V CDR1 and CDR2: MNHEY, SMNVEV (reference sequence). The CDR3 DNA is TGTGCCAGCAGTGGAGCAGGGGGCCCCTATAATTCACCCCTCCACTTT. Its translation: CASSGAGGPYNSPLHF.

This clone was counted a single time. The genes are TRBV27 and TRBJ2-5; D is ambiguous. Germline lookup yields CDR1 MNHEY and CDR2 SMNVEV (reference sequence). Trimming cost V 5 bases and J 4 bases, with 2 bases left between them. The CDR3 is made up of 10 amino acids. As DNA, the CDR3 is TGTGCCAGCAGTCGAGAGACCCAGTACTTC. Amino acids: CASSRETQYF.

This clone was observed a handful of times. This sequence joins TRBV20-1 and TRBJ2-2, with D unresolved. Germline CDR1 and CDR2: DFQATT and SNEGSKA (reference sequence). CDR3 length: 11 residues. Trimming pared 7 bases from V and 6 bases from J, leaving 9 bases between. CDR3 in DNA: TGCAGTGGTTCGCTAGCCGGGGAGCTGTTTTTT. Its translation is CSGSLAGELFF.